The clone carrying this TCR beta chain was seen only a few times. Some clones are missing from TCRdb's copy, which holds only in-frame ones; the method was immunoSEQ multiplex PCR. The table lists around 500,000 clones, roughly nine tenths of them singletons. Trimming took off 0 bases at V and 0 bases at J, with 11 bases between the two ends. The CDR3 has 16 residues. The germline V gene has CDR1 MGHRA and CDR2 YSYEKL. These data belong to a study of blood T cell repertoires in COVID-19. This study enrolled people aged 18 to 89 from under 25 US geographic areas. This clonotype was obtained from a woman between 55 and 75 years old who had recovered from COVID-19. Material for sequencing was PBMCs or T cells enriched from blood (not recorded which). The chain recombines TRBV4-1 with TRBJ1-2; D remains unclear. The CDR3 nucleotides read TGCGCCAGCAGCCAAGATCGGTACGGTGCTAACTATGGCTACACCTTC. This sequence encodes CASSQDRYGANYGYTF.